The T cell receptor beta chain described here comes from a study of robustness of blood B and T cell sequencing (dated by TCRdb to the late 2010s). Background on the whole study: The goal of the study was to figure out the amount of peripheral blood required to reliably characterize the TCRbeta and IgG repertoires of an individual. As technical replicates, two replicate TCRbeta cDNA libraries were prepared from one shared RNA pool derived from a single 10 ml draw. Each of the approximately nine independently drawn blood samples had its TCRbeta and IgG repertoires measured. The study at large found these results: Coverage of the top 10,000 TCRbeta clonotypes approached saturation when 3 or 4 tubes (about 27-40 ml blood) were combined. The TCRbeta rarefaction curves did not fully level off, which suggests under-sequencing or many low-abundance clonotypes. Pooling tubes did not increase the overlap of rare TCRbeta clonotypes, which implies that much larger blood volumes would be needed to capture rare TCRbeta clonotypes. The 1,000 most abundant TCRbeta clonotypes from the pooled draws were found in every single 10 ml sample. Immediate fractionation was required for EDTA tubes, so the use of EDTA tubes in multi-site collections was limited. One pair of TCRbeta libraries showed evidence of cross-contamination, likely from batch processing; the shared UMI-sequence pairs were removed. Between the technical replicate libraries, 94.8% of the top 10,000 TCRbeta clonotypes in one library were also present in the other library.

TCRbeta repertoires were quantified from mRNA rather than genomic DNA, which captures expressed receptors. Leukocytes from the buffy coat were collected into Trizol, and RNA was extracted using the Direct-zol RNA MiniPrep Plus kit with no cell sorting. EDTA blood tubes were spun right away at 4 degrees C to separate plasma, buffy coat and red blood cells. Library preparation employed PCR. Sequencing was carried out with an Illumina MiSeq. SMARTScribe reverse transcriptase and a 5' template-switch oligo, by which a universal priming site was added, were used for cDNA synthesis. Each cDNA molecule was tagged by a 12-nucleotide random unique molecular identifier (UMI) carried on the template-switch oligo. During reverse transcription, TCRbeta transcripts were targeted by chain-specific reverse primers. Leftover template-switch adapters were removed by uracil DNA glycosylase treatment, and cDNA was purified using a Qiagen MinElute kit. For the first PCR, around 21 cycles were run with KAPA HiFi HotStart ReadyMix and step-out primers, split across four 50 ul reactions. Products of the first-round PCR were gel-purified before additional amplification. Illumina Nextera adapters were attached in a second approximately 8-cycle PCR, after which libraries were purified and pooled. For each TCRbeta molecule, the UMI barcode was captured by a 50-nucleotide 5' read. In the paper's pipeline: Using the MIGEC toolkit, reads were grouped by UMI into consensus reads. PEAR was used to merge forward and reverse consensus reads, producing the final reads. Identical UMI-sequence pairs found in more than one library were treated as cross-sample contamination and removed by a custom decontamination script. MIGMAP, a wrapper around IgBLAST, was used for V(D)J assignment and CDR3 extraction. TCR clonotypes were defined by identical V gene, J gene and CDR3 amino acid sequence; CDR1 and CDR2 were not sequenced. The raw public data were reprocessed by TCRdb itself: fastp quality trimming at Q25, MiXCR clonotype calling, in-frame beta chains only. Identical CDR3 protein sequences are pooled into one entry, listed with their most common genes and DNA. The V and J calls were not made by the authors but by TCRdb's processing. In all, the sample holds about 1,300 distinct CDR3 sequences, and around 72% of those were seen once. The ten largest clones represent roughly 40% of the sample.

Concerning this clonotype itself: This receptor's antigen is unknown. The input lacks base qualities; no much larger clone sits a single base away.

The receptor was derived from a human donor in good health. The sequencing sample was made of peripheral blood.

The nucleotide sequence is TGTGCCAGCAGCCTAGGACCCAATCAGCCCCAGCATTTT. This sequence encodes CASSLGPNQPQHF. The rearrangement joined TRBV27 to TRBJ1-5; there is no confident call for the D gene. V gives up 6 bases and J gives up 3 bases, and the segment between their germline ends measures 9 bases. The germline V gene encodes CDR1 MNHEY and CDR2 SMNVEV (reference sequence). Spanning cysteine to phenylalanine, the CDR3 consists of 13 amino acids. CDR3 DNA only is kept here, 39 bases in frame from base 1.